This T cell receptor (beta chain) derives from a study of blood T cell repertoires in COVID-19. As for the study in general: Italy, Spain and the United States were the sources of the convalescent and acute COVID-19 samples. PBMCs, B-cell-depleted T cells, or T cells provided the cDNA or gDNA that made up the material.

The germline V and J ends were trimmed by 4 bases and 2 bases, with 12 bases remaining between them. Germline V gene data show CDR1 as SQVTM and CDR2 as ANQGSEA. The CDR3 runs to 13 residues. As handled by the study authors: Researchers report that nucleated cell counts were estimated from reference gene primer amplification. The protocol was immunoSEQ multiplex PCR, while the TCRdb copy is restricted to in-frame clones and leaves out a portion. The V and J calls and clone size come from that table; D and trimming were worked out from the DNA. The sample shows about 47,000 clones, about nine tenths of them seen only once.

Sequencing input: peripheral blood. This chain joins TRBV29-1 and TRBJ2-7, with D possibly TRBD2 on 5 matching bases. The source of this sequence is a man at least 80 years old with active or convalescent COVID-19. CDR3 in amino acids: CSVAFTRPYEQYF. CDR3 nucleotides: TGCAGCGTTGCATTCACTAGACCCTACGAGCAGTACTTC.